The sequence of this T cell receptor beta chain was determined in a study of cytomegalovirus exposure and HLA in healthy donors. Study results and limitations: Later genetic work tied a missense DCLRE1C variant to beta-chain V and J trimming. The classifier, whose performance was assessed in both the original and validation cohorts, reportedly diagnosed cytomegalovirus status with high specificity and sensitivity.

The PCR ran on 60 Vbeta and 13 Jbeta primers. TCRdb's table, derived via immunoSEQ multiplex PCR, lists solely in-frame clones and lacks some. The sample holds under 150,000 clones, 75% to 85% seen once. As for this clone: Its antigen is still unknown.

V lost 2 bases and J lost 4, with 15 bases in between. The germline CDR1 and CDR2 sequences are ENHRY and SYGVKD. The CDR3 is 16 residues long. V gene TRBV10-3 combines with J gene TRBJ2-1; perhaps TRBD1 as D (5 bases). The clonotype comes from a man aged 25-45 years in good health and CMV-seronegative. Source material: PBMCs. Written as DNA, the CDR3 is TGTGCCATCAGTGAGAGGACGACAGACTCATACAATGAGCAGTTCTTC. Protein product: CAISERTTDSYNEQFF.